These 20 T cell receptor beta chains share one sample of origin, sequenced in a study of shared clonotypes between healthy human individuals. The protocol was immunoSEQ multiplex PCR, while the TCRdb copy is restricted to in-frame clones and leaves out a portion. The table has about 2.4 million clones, approximately 92% seen once. Material for sequencing was naive CD4+ T cells sorted from blood. The subset here: CD45RA+ positively selected. Receptor source: a man between 18 and 29 years old in good health.

The J gene is TRBJ2-1, the V gene TRBV5-4; 7 bases are shared with TRBD2. Germline V gives CDR1 SGHNT, CDR2 YYREEE (reference sequence). With V trimmed by 7 bases and J by 4 bases, 5 bases remained unmatched. This CDR3 is 13 amino acids long. Here the CDR3 reads CASHPGGYNEQFF. The CDR3 DNA follows: TGTGCCAGCCACCCCGGGGGGTACAATGAGCAGTTCTTC.

The chain employs TRBV28 and TRBJ1-2, with D unclear. The V gene lost 5 bases and the J gene lost 5 bases, with 15 bases spanning the gap. This CDR3 spans 14 amino acids. Germline CDR1 MDHEN, CDR2 SYDVKM. As DNA, the CDR3 is TGTGCCAGCAGTCGGCGGACTCTGAGGTATGGCTACACCTTC. This encodes CASSRRTLRYGYTF.

The V gene is TRBV2, the J gene TRBJ2-7; D is undetermined. Per the germline V gene, CDR1 is SNHLY and CDR2 is FYNNEI. Trimming cost V 3 bases and J 7 bases, with 10 bases left between them. The CDR3 loop spans 12 amino acids. The CDR3 DNA is TGTGCCAGCAGTGACAAGGGATGGGAGCAGTACTTC. Translated: CASSDKGWEQYF.

This clone was observed once. The DNA of the CDR3 is TGCGCCAGCAGCTTGGGGGGACAGGGAATCTTAAACTATGGCTACACCTTC. Translated: CASSLGGQGILNYGYTF. The chain joins TRBV5-1 to TRBJ1-2; 9 nucleotides align to TRBD1. CDR1 and CDR2 (germline): SGHRS, YFSETQ. There are 17 residues in the CDR3. V shed 0 bases, J shed 2 bases, and the junction held 8 bases outside the gene matches. Looking up the rest from reference TRBV5-1 and TRBJ1-2 gives the full variable domain: KAGVTQTPRYLIKTRGQQVTLSCSPISGHRSVSWYQQTPGQGLQFLFEYFSETQRNKGNFPGRFSGRQFSNSRSEMNVSTLELGDSALYLCASSLGGQGILNYGYTFGSGTRLTVV.

The chain is built from TRBV5-1 and TRBJ1-1, with TRBD1 matching over 7 bases. Germline V gene sequence: CDR1 SGHRS, CDR2 YFSETQ. With V trimmed by 2 bases and J by 2 bases, 3 bases remained unmatched. The CDR3 has 14 residues. CDR3 nucleotide sequence: TGCGCCAGCAGCTTCCGACAGGGTAACACTGAAGCTTTCTTT. It encodes CASSFRQGNTEAFF.

The chain carries TRBV6-6 and TRBJ1-5; D possibly corresponds to TRBD1 (5 bases). Trimming shortened V by 4 bases and J by 7 bases, and 20 bases separated the two germline ends. The CDR3 spans 16 residues. The germline gives CDR1 MNHNY, CDR2 SVGAGI (reference sequence). The CDR3 sequence is CASSSQAPTGGQPQHF. In DNA form, the CDR3 reads TGTGCCAGCAGTTCCCAAGCCCCTACTGGGGGGCAGCCCCAGCATTTT.

The V call is TRBV11-2, the J call TRBJ1-5; no definite D call. Germline V gene lookup returns CDR1 SGHAT and CDR2 FQNNGV. The CDR3 loop spans 12 amino acids. V was cut by 5 bases and J by 7 bases, with 9 bases left in between. The CDR3 spells CASSHLGQPQHF. DNA for the CDR3: TGTGCCAGCAGCCACCTAGGCCAGCCCCAGCATTTT.

The chain recombines TRBV19 with TRBJ2-1; 7 nucleotides align to TRBD2. J lost 5 bases, V lost 5 bases, and 6 bases had no gene match. The CDR3 has 14 amino acids. Germline V gene sequence: CDR1 LNHDA, CDR2 SQIVND (reference sequence). The chain's CDR3 is CASSGSGTHNEQFF. The CDR3 DNA sequence: TGTGCCAGTAGTGGGAGCGGGACTCACAATGAGCAGTTCTTC.

The J gene is TRBJ1-2, the V gene TRBV7-2; the D is unclear. V lost 1 base to trimming and J lost 4 bases, with 7 bases between them. The CDR3 contains 13 residues. From germline, CDR1 is SGHTA and CDR2 FQGNSA. DNA for the CDR3: TGTGCCAGCAGCTTAGGAATGGGCTATGGCTACACCTTC. It specifies CASSLGMGYGYTF. The full variable domain, its missing parts supplied by reference TRBV7-2 and TRBJ1-2, is GAGVSQSPSNKVTEKGKDVELRCDPISGHTALYWYRQSLGQGLEFLIYFQGNSAPDKSGLPSDRFSAERTGGSVSTLTIQRTQQEDSAVYLCASSLGMGYGYTFGSGTRLTVV.

For the CDR3, the DNA is TGCGCCAGCAGCCAAGTGATGGGGGCCTGGGAGACCCAGTACTTC. It encodes CASSQVMGAWETQYF. The chain has TRBV4-1 and TRBJ2-5; D may be TRBD1 (6 bases). The germline V gene has CDR1 MGHRA and CDR2 YSYEKL. The germline V and J ends were trimmed by 1 base and 5 bases, with 14 bases remaining between them. CDR3 length: 15 residues.

The rearrangement links TRBV10-3 to TRBJ1-5, with D tentatively TRBD1 (6 bases). Germline CDR1 is ENHRY and CDR2 is SYGVKD. The ends were cut back, 0 bases at V and 5 bases at J, with 11 bases in the middle. CDR3 length: 15 amino acids. The CDR3 here is CAISESGGAYQPQHF. CDR3 DNA sequence: TGTGCCATCAGTGAGTCGGGGGGGGCTTATCAGCCCCAGCATTTT.

The chain carries TRBV5-1 and TRBJ2-7, with 7 nucleotides matching TRBD1. The CDR3 has 14 amino acids. Per germline, CDR1 SGHRS and CDR2 YFSETQ. The V and J ends lost 4 bases and 3 bases, in that order; junction bases with no gene match: 7. The CDR3 DNA is TGCGCCAGCAGCGGGAGAGACAGGGACTACGAGCAGTACTTC. Its protein product is CASSGRDRDYEQYF.

This clone was seen just once. The chain is built from TRBV18 and TRBJ2-7, with a tentative D call TRBD1 (7 bases). V gave up 1 base and J gave up 7 bases, with 23 bases separating them. The CDR3 spans 17 residues. Germline CDR1 is KGHSH and CDR2 is LQKENI. Here the CDR3 DNA reads TGTGCCAGCTCACCACTCGCCGCGGGACAGCGGGCTGGTGAGCAGTACTTC. This sequence encodes CASSPLAAGQRAGEQYF.

This chain links TRBV11-2 with TRBJ2-1; D assignment may be TRBD1 or TRBD2 (6 bases each). V lost 6 bases and J 6 bases, leaving 15 bases between the germline ends. Germline values: CDR1 SGHAT, CDR2 FQNNGV. The CDR3 runs to 14 residues. This CDR3 reads CASRIIGGINEQFF. The CDR3 nucleotides are TGTGCCAGCAGAATTATAGGGGGGATCAATGAGCAGTTCTTC. Based on the CDR3 plus reference TRBV11-2 and TRBJ2-1, the full variable domain is EAGVAQSPRYKIIEKRQSVAFWCNPISGHATLYWYQQILGQGPKLLIQFQNNGVVDDSQLPKDRFSAERLKGVDSTLKIQPAKLEDSAVYLCASRIIGGINEQFFGPGTRLTVL.

This chain connects TRBV6-1 to TRBJ1-5; a weak D match, TRBD1 (6 bases). Trimming stripped 2 bases from V and 4 bases from J, with 18 bases between. The CDR3 runs to 17 residues. The V gene's germline CDR1 is MNHNS and CDR2 SASEGT. CDR3 region: CASSESGGAVQNQPQHF. DNA for the CDR3: TGTGCCAGCAGTGAAAGTGGGGGGGCGGTTCAGAATCAGCCCCAGCATTTT.

This clone has just one count. The J gene is TRBJ2-1, the V gene TRBV11-2; D is unclear. This CDR3 comprises 15 residues. Germline V gene data show CDR1 as SGHAT and CDR2 as FQNNGV. Trimming removed 0 bases at V and 5 bases at J, with 11 bases between. This CDR3 reads CASSLEWARNNEQFF. CDR3 nucleotide sequence: TGTGCCAGCAGCTTAGAATGGGCCCGAAACAATGAGCAGTTCTTC.

The J gene is TRBJ2-1, the V gene TRBV9; D gene uncertain. V lost 0 bases and J 10 bases, leaving 11 bases between the germline ends. From germline, CDR1 is SGDLS and CDR2 YYNGEE. This CDR3 contains 13 residues. Here the CDR3 DNA reads TGTGCCAGCAGCGTAGCCTTAACGGAAGAGCAGTTCTTC. This encodes CASSVALTEEQFF.

This rearrangement joins TRBV5-4 to TRBJ2-7; 7 nucleotides align to TRBD1. Germline V gives CDR1 SGHNT, CDR2 YYREEE (reference sequence). V trimming: 0 bases; J trimming: 3 bases; junction bases outside the gene matches: 3. CDR3 length: 14 amino acids. CDR3 loop: CASSLEGAGYEQYF. In DNA, the CDR3 is TGTGCCAGCAGCTTGGAGGGGGCGGGCTACGAGCAGTACTTC.

This chain connects TRBV7-9 to TRBJ1-6, with TRBD1 matching 9 bases. The CDR3 extends over 16 amino acids. The germline CDR1 and CDR2 sequences are SEHNR and FQNEAQ (reference sequence). J lost 8 bases, V lost 5 bases, and 10 bases had no gene match. CDR3 nucleotides: TGTGCCAGCAGCCCGAGGGGGGGACAGGGCTATTCACCCCTCCACTTT. The encoded protein is CASSPRGGQGYSPLHF.

The chain has TRBV30 and TRBJ2-5, with D perhaps assigned TRBD1 or TRBD2 (5 bases each). This CDR3 has 15 residues. The V and J ends lost 4 bases and 5 bases respectively, with 20 bases between them. Per germline, CDR1 GTSNPN and CDR2 SVGIG (reference sequence). The CDR3 is CAWNPTGLPSETQYF. CDR3 nucleotides: TGTGCCTGGAATCCCACAGGACTCCCTTCTGAGACCCAGTACTTC.